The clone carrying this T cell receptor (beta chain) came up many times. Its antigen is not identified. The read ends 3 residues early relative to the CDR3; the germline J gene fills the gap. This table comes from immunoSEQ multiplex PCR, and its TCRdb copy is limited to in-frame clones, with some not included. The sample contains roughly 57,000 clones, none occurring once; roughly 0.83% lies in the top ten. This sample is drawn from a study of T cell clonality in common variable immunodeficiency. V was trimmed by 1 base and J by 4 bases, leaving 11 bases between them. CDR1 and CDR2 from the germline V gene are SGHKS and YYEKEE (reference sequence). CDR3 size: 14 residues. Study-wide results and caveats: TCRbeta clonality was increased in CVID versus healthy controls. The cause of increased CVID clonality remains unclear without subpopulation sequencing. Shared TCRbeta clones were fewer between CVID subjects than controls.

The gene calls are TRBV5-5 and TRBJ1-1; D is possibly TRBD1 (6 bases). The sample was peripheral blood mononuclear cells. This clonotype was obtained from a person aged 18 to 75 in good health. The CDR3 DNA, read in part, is TGTGCCAGCAGCTTGCTGCGAGGGGGCACTGAA. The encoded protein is CASSLLRGGTE. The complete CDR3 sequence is CASSLLRGGTEAFF. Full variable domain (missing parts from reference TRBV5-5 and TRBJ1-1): DAGVTQSPTHLIKTRGQQVTLRCSPISGHKSVSWYQQVLGQGPQFIFQYYEKEERGRGNFPDRFSARQFPNYSSELNVNALLLGDSALYLCASSLLRGGTEAFFGQGTRLTVV.